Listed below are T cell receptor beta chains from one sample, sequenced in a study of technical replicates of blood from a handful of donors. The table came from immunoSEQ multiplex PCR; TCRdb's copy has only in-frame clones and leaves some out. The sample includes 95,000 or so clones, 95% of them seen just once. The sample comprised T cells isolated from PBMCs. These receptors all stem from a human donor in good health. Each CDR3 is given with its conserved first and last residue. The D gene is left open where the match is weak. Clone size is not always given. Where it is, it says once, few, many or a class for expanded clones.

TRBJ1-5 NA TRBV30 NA CAWSLSGGNQPQHF TGTGCCTGGAGTCTCTCGGGGGGCAACCAGCCCCAGCATTTT
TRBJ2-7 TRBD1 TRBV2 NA CASKQGTSYEQYF TGTGCCAGCAAACAGGGGACCTCCTACGAGCAGTACTTC
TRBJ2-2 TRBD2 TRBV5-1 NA CASSWFPGGRGELFF TGCGCCAGCAGCTGGTTCCCGGGAGGAAGGGGGGAGCTGTTTTTT
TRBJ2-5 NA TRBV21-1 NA CASSKESWRETQYF TGTGCCAGCAGCAAAGAGTCGTGGAGAGAGACCCAGTACTTC
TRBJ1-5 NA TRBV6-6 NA CASSYENQPQHF TGTGCCAGCAGTTACGAGAATCAGCCCCAGCATTTT
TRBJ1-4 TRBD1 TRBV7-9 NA CASSLSWTGPNEKLFF TGTGCCAGCAGCTTAAGTTGGACAGGGCCTAATGAAAAACTGTTTTTT
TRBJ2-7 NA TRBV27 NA CASSLSVQSRTYEQYF TGTGCCAGCAGTTTATCGGTCCAGTCCCGAACCTACGAGCAGTACTTC
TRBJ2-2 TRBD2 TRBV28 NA CASTRMGSAGVGGELFF TGTGCCAGCACCCGAATGGGCTCAGCGGGAGTGGGCGGGGAGCTGTTTTTT
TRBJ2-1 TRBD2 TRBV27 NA CASSLTSGRAPGGEQFF TGTGCCAGCAGTTTAACTAGCGGGAGGGCCCCAGGGGGTGAGCAGTTCTTC
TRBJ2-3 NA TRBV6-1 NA CASSNMGLHSDTQYF TGTGCCAGCAGTAATATGGGACTTCACTCAGATACGCAGTATTTT
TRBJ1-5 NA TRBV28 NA CASSRGTGANQPQHF TGTGCCAGCAGTAGAGGAACCGGAGCGAATCAGCCCCAGCATTTT
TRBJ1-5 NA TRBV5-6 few CASSLWTLNQPQHF TGTGCCAGCAGCTTGTGGACTCTTAATCAGCCCCAGCATTTT
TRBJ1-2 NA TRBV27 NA CASSGLDGYTF TGTGCCAGCAGTGGGCTGGATGGCTACACCTTC
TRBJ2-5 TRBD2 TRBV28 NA CASSQSLAGGPTLQETQYF TGTGCCAGCAGTCAGTCATTAGCGGGAGGTCCAACTCTCCAAGAGACCCAGTACTTC
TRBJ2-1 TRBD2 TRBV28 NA CASSNNPRLAGSYNEQFF TGTGCCAGCAGCAATAATCCAAGACTAGCGGGCTCCTACAATGAGCAGTTCTTC
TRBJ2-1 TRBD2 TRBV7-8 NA CASSLLRTSGRATSYNEQFF TGTGCCAGCAGCTTACTAAGGACTAGCGGGAGGGCCACCTCCTACAATGAGCAGTTCTTC
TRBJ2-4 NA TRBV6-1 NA CASSGIGKGLLAKNIQYF TGTGCCAGCAGTGGAATCGGGAAGGGTCTACTAGCCAAAAACATTCAGTACTTC
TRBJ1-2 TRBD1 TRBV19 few CASTTTGGQGYTF TGTGCCAGTACCACTACAGGGGGCCAGGGCTACACCTTC
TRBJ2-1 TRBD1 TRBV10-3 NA CAIRDRDSYNEQFF TGTGCCATCAGGGACCGGGACAGCTACAATGAGCAGTTCTTC
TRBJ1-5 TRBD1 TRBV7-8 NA CASSLVSTGVQPQHF TGTGCCAGCAGCTTAGTATCGACAGGGGTTCAGCCCCAGCATTTT
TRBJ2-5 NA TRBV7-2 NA CASSLNRGGQETQYF TGTGCCAGCAGCTTAAACAGGGGGGGACAGGAGACCCAGTACTTC
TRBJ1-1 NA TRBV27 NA CASREGGTEAFF TGTGCCAGCAGGGAGGGTGGTACTGAAGCTTTCTTT
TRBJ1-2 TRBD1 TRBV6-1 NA CASSKDREEGYTF TGTGCCAGCAGTAAGGACAGGGAGGAAGGCTACACCTTC
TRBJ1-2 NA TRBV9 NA CASSVGGGSYGYTF TGTGCCAGCAGCGTAGGGGGAGGCAGCTATGGCTACACCTTC
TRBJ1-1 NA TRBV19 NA CASSHGGLEAFF TGTGCCAGTAGTCACGGGGGGTTAGAAGCTTTCTTT
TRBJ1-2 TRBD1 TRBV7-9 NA CASSLRGQGDYGYTF TGTGCCAGCAGCTTAAGGGGACAGGGTGACTATGGCTACACCTTC
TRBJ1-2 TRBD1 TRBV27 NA CASWTGGYGYTF TGTGCCAGTTGGACAGGAGGGTATGGCTACACCTTC
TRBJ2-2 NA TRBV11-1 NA CASSLVMGQNTGELFF TGTGCCAGCAGCTTAGTAATGGGACAGAACACCGGGGAGCTGTTTTTT
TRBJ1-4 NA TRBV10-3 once CAISESTRGRANEKLFF TGTGCCATCAGTGAGTCGACAAGAGGGAGAGCTAATGAAAAACTGTTTTTT
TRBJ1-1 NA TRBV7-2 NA CASSLAGGNTEAFF TGTGCCAGCAGCTTAGCTGGCGGGAACACTGAAGCTTTCTTT
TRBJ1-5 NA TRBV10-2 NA CASSESRGYSNQPQHF TGCGCCAGCAGTGAGTCCAGGGGATATAGCAATCAGCCCCAGCATTTT
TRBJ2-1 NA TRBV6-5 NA CASSPWAGPNEQFF TGTGCCAGCAGTCCCTGGGCAGGCCCCAATGAGCAGTTCTTC
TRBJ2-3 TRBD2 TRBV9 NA CASSSSGRMGDTQYF TGTGCCAGCAGCTCGAGCGGGAGAATGGGAGATACGCAGTATTTT
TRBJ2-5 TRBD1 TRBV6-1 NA CASSSDRGFETQYF TGTGCCAGCAGTTCGGACAGGGGATTTGAGACCCAGTACTTC
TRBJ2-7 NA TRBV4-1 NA CASNNEQYF TGCGCCAGCAACAACGAGCAGTACTTC
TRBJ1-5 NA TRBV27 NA CASSLTGRDQPQHF TGTGCCAGCAGTTTAACAGGGAGGGATCAGCCCCAGCATTTT
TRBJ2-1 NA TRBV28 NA CASSPQTSFLEQFF TGTGCCAGCAGTCCACAGACTAGTTTCCTTGAGCAGTTCTTC
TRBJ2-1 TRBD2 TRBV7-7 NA CASSLDPSGNNEQFF TGTGCTAGCAGCTTAGATCCTAGCGGGAACAATGAGCAGTTCTTC
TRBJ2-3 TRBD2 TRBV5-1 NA CASRTSALSTDTQYF TGCGCCAGCAGGACTAGCGCTCTAAGCACAGATACGCAGTATTTT
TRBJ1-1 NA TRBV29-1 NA CSVEDRTFPTEAFF TGCAGCGTTGAAGATCGGACATTTCCCACTGAAGCTTTCTTT
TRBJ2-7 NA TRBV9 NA CASGPGGPYEQYF TGTGCCAGCGGGCCCGGGGGGCCATACGAGCAGTACTTC
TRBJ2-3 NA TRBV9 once CASSVESLAPYNTQYF TGTGCCAGCAGCGTAGAGAGCCTAGCGCCCTACAATACGCAGTATTTT
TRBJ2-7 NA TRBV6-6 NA CASRGGALPTYEQYF TGTGCCAGCCGGGGAGGAGCGTTGCCCACCTACGAGCAGTACTTC
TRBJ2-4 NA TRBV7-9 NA CASSFLSAGWTIQYF TGTGCCAGCAGCTTTCTTTCCGCAGGGTGGACCATTCAGTACTTC
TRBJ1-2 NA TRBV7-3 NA CASSLTGSRAEDSNYGYTF TGTGCCAGCAGCTTAACAGGCAGTCGAGCGGAAGACTCTAACTATGGCTACACCTTC
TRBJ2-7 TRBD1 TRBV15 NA CATSDRGPDEQYF TGTGCCACCAGCGACAGGGGGCCGGACGAGCAGTACTTC
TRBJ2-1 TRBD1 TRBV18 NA CASSPGTANEQFF TGTGCCAGCTCACCAGGGACAGCTAATGAGCAGTTCTTC
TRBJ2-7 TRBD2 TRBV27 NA CASTRLGSGSSYEQYF TGTGCCAGCACCCGACTGGGTAGCGGGAGTTCCTACGAGCAGTACTTC
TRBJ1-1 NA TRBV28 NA CASSLGEGTEAFF TGTGCCAGCAGTTTAGGGGAGGGAACTGAAGCTTTCTTT